A single T cell receptor beta chain is shown here with its context. Germline V gives CDR1 LGHNA, CDR2 YNFKEQ. CDR3 length equals 15 residues. Trimming removed 4 bases from V and 6 bases from J; junction bases left unmatched: 7. These data originate in a study of blood T cell repertoires in COVID-19. About the research overall: Donors in the United States, Italy and Spain gave samples during acute or convalescent COVID-19. From T cells, B-cell-depleted T cells, or PBMCs came the material, which was cDNA or gDNA.

Per the original data handling: The authors estimated nucleated cell counts from reference gene primer amplification. The repertoire was sequenced with immunoSEQ multiplex PCR; TCRdb's copy has only in-frame clones and lacks some. That table is the source of V, J and clone size, and D and trimming were worked out from the DNA. The profile covers roughly 160,000 clones, with roughly 84% appearing a single time and 11% to 15% taken by the ten largest. The sample was peripheral blood. This TCR derives from a man aged 18 to 30 with active or convalescent COVID-19. The V and J genes are TRBV4-2 and TRBJ2-2; 8 positions match TRBD1. CDR3: CASSRKTGDPGELFF. The CDR3 DNA follows: TGTGCCAGCAGCCGGAAGACAGGGGACCCCGGGGAGCTGTTTTTT.